Listed below are T cell receptor beta chains from one sample, sequenced in a study of T cells in Graves' hyperthyroidism and ophthalmopathy. TCRdb analysed the multiplex PCR reads with MiXCR anew, one entry per CDR3 protein. This repertoire shows roughly 800,000 distinct CDR3 sequences, over 35% found once; its top ten account for approximately 8.7%. The material sequenced was blood. The receptors were sampled from a man aged 18 to 29 with Graves' hyperthyroidism. CDR3s include the opening cysteine and the closing phenylalanine or tryptophan. A D gene is named only where the DNA matches it firmly. The listing skips clone size in some rows; elsewhere it reads once, few, many or a size class.

v_gene	d_gene	abundance	j_gene	CDR3aa	CDR3nt
TRBV25-1	-	-	TRBJ2-6	CASSRNRGGGANVLTF	TGTGCCAGCAGCCGAAACAGAGGGGGTGGGGCCAACGTCCTGACTTTC
TRBV25-1	TRBD1	few	TRBJ1-1	CASSHPGGVGTEAFF	TGTGCCAGCAGCCACCCAGGGGGGGTCGGGACTGAAGCTTTCTTT
TRBV5-5	TRBD1	-	TRBJ2-7	CASSSQGQGTNPGQYF	TGTGCCAGCAGCTCACAGGGGCAGGGCACGAATCCTGGCCAGTACTTC
TRBV19	-	many	TRBJ1-1	CATGQIEAFF	TGTGCCACTGGACAGATTGAAGCTTTCTTT
TRBV5-1	-	many	TRBJ1-6	CASSSGQSNSPLHF	TGCGCCAGCAGCTCAGGACAGAGTAATTCACCCCTCCACTTT
TRBV7-2	-	-	TRBJ1-3	CASSQEAGAGNTIYF	TGTGCCAGCAGCCAAGAAGCAGGGGCTGGAAACACCATATATTTT
TRBV20-1	TRBD1	-	TRBJ1-5	CSARGIRDSGDYSNQPQHF	TGCAGTGCTAGAGGTATAAGGGACAGCGGCGATTATAGCAATCAGCCCCAGCATTTT
TRBV19	-	few	TRBJ1-1	CASSPETDTEAFF	TGTGCCAGCAGCCCGGAGACAGACACTGAAGCTTTCTTT
TRBV9	-	few	TRBJ1-4	CASSPMSGPNEKLFF	TGTGCCAGCAGCCCGATGTCAGGGCCTAATGAAAAACTGTTTTTT
TRBV15	-	many	TRBJ1-5	CATSRDGTGHDRNQPQHF	TGTGCCACCAGCAGAGATGGTACCGGACACGATCGTAATCAGCCCCAGCATTTT
TRBV25-1	-	many	TRBJ1-1	CASSEYKGMNTEAFF	TGTGCCAGCAGTGAATACAAGGGCATGAACACTGAAGCTTTCTTT
TRBV20-1	-	few	TRBJ1-1	CSAPRWEGSTEAFF	TGCAGTGCTCCTCGATGGGAGGGTAGCACTGAAGCTTTCTTT
TRBV7-8	-	-	TRBJ1-2	CASSLASGDYGYTF	TGTGCCAGCAGCTTAGCCTCGGGAGACTATGGCTACACCTTC
TRBV29-1	-	-	TRBJ1-6	CSAKDSPLHF	TGCAGCGCCAAAGATTCACCCCTCCACTTT
TRBV12-5	-	few	TRBJ1-5	CASGGDNNQPQHF	TGTGCTAGTGGGGGGGACAACAATCAGCCCCAGCATTTT
TRBV7-2	TRBD2	-	TRBJ2-7	CASSPQEGLAGSYEQYF	TGTGCCAGCAGCCCACAAGAGGGACTAGCGGGGTCCTACGAGCAGTACTTC
TRBV5-8	-	few	TRBJ2-2	CASSLRQGGGELFF	TGTGCCAGCAGCTTGCGGCAGGGAGGCGGGGAGCTGTTTTTT
TRBV10-3	-	-	TRBJ2-7	CASSGLVAYEQYF	TGTGCCAGCTCCGGGCTAGTCGCCTACGAGCAGTACTTC